These 32 T cell receptor beta chains were all obtained from the same sample, sequenced in a study of spatial heterogeneity in lung cancer. The study, taken as a whole, reports: One measure, the expanded intratumoral alpha and beta TCR count, tracked tumor mutation counts.

TCRdb analysed the 5' RACE reads with MiXCR anew, one entry per CDR3 protein. Found here are fewer than 15,000 distinct CDR3 sequences, roughly 7% of them singletons; the top ten hold about 3.3%. The time point: sample taken at primary tumor resection. These receptors' targets are unknown. This material consisted of lung tumor tissue, taken at surgery. The receptors were gathered from a female donor with early-stage non-small cell lung cancer.

The J gene is TRBJ2-5, the V gene TRBV7-2; D gene ambiguous. V gave up 1 base and J gave up 4 bases, with 7 bases separating them. The CDR3 extends over 13 amino acids. Germline V lookup: CDR1 SGHTA, CDR2 FQGNSA. CDR3 residues: CASSLGRAETQYF. In nucleotides, the CDR3 is TGTGCCAGCAGCTTAGGTCGTGCAGAGACCCAGTACTTC.

The J gene is TRBJ2-2, the V gene TRBV7-2; D gene uncertain. Germline V CDR1 and CDR2: SGHTA, FQGNSA. With 5 bases removed from V and 6 bases from J, the gap between germline ends came to 10 bases. This CDR3 region has 13 residues. This chain's CDR3 is CASSQIRAGELFF. The CDR3 DNA reads as TGTGCCAGCAGCCAAATAAGGGCCGGGGAGCTGTTTTTT.

This clonotype was seen at least ten times. The chain recombines TRBV29-1 with TRBJ2-5; D ambiguous. Germline-derived CDR1 and CDR2 are SQVTM and ANQGSEA. V was shortened by 4 bases and J by 2 bases, with 14 bases between the two germline ends. The CDR3 consists of 14 residues. DNA of the CDR3: TGCAGCGTTGGGGATGGGATATGGCAAGAGACCCAGTACTTC. It is translated as CSVGDGIWQETQYF.

This clonotype was detected only a few times. For the CDR3, the DNA is TGCGCCAGCAGCCCCAGCGCCGGTAGCGGGAGTGTCGGGGAGCTGTTTTTT. As protein: CASSPSAGSGSVGELFF. The J gene is TRBJ2-2, the V gene TRBV5-1; 9 bases are a match to TRBD2. The ends lost 4 bases at V and 7 bases at J; junction bases unmatched: 14. CDR1 SGHRS and CDR2 YFSETQ come from the germline V gene. The CDR3 has 17 residues.

Many counts were recorded for this clonotype. The chain uses TRBV30 and TRBJ2-4; 7 bases map to TRBD1. Trimming cost V 2 bases and J 1 base; bases outside gene matches: 5. Germline CDR1 is GTSNPN and CDR2 is SVGIG (reference sequence). The CDR3 is made up of 15 amino acids. This CDR3 reads CAWSPTGLAKNIQYF. DNA for the CDR3: TGTGCCTGGAGTCCGACAGGGTTGGCCAAAAACATTCAGTACTTC.

This clonotype was counted many times. The V call is TRBV9, the J call TRBJ1-5, with D possibly matching TRBD1 (6 bases). Trimming took 4 bases from V and 0 from J, leaving 11 bases between them. This CDR3 has 15 amino acids. The germline CDR1 and CDR2 sequences are SGDLS and YYNGEE. In DNA, the CDR3 is TGTGCCAGCAGCCCCGGGACACATAGCAATCAGCCCCAGCATTTT. Translation: CASSPGTHSNQPQHF.

In this sample, this clonotype turned up many times. The gene calls are TRBV10-3 and TRBJ2-7; TRBD2 agrees at 14 bases. The CDR3 extends over 18 amino acids. V lost 5 bases and J lost 0; bases outside the gene matches: 9. Germline CDR1 and CDR2: ENHRY and SYGVKD. CDR3: CAISRGLAGGHTSYEQYF. Written as DNA, the CDR3 is TGTGCCATCAGTCGAGGACTAGCGGGAGGCCACACCTCCTACGAGCAGTACTTC.

By its share, this clonotype is medium-sized. The V and J genes are TRBV30 and TRBJ1-1; 8 bases map to TRBD1. The V segment lost 0 bases and the J segment 1 base; nucleotides outside the gene matches: 4. This CDR3 has 15 residues. Looked up from germline, CDR1 is GTSNPN and CDR2 is SVGIG (reference sequence). CDR3 residues: CAWSVPTGGNTEAFF. The CDR3 DNA reads TGTGCCTGGAGTGTACCCACAGGGGGGAACACTGAAGCTTTCTTT. Supplemented by reference TRBV30 and TRBJ1-1, the full variable domain reads SQTIHQWPATLVQPVGSPLSLECTVEGTSNPNLYWYRQAAGRGLQLLFYSVGIGQISSEVPQNLSASRPQDRQFILSSKKLLLSDSGFYLCAWSVPTGGNTEAFFGQGTRLTVV.

This clonotype showed up many times. V and J are TRBV30 and TRBJ2-3; 13 positions agree with TRBD2. Germline CDR1 reads GTSNPN; CDR2 reads SVGIG (reference sequence). CDR3 size: 15 residues. The V segment lost 5 bases and the J segment 8 bases; nucleotides outside the gene matches: 10. CDR3 sequence reads: CAWSEGLAGAGTQYF. In DNA, the CDR3 is TGTGCCTGGTCCGAAGGACTAGCGGGAGCGGGTACGCAGTATTTT.

This clonotype was seen ten or more times. This chain joins TRBV5-1 and TRBJ2-1, with D possibly TRBD1 on 6 matching bases. The CDR3 consists of 14 residues. CDR1 and CDR2 (germline): SGHRS, YFSETQ. V lost 5 bases and J 3 bases, leaving 12 bases between the germline ends. The chain's CDR3 is CASRLQGNYNEQFF. The CDR3 region has the DNA TGCGCCAGCAGACTCCAGGGGAACTACAATGAGCAGTTCTTC.

The rearrangement links TRBV7-9 to TRBJ2-7; 7 nucleotides agree with TRBD1. V shed 4 bases, J shed 4 bases, and the junction held 7 bases outside the gene matches. Germline CDR1 SEHNR, CDR2 FQNEAQ (reference sequence). CDR3 length equals 14 residues. The CDR3 sequence is CASSSTGTAYEQYF. In nucleotides, the CDR3 is TGTGCCAGCAGCTCCACCGGGACAGCATACGAGCAGTACTTC.

By sample share, this clonotype is medium-sized. This rearrangement joins TRBV6-1 to TRBJ2-3, with 11 bases matching TRBD1. Germline-derived CDR1 and CDR2 are MNHNS and SASEGT. This CDR3 has 16 residues. With 4 bases clipped from V and 6 bases from J, the junction kept 9 bases outside the gene matches. CDR3 sequence (DNA): TGTGCCAGCAGTGGGGTGGTGGGACAGGGGGTGGATACGCAGTATTTT. Residues: CASSGVVGQGVDTQYF.

This clonotype was counted ten times or more. The V call is TRBV10-3, the J call TRBJ2-1, with 11 positions matching TRBD2. V was pared by 10 bases and J by 6 bases, with 2 bases of the junction left unmatched. This CDR3 has 12 amino acids. CDR1 is ENHRY, CDR2 SYGVKD, per germline. CDR3 bases: TGTGCCACCGGGACTAGCGGCAATGAGCAGTTCTTC. This gives the protein CATGTSGNEQFF.

This clonotype was counted at least ten times. This sequence joins TRBV2 and TRBJ2-1, with D tentatively TRBD1 (5 bases). V dropped 6 bases and J dropped 10 bases, with 13 bases sitting between them. CDR1 is SNHLY and CDR2 is FYNNEI in the germline V gene. This CDR3 is 12 amino acids long. The CDR3 is CASSGGQREQFF. Here the CDR3 DNA reads TGTGCCAGCAGCGGCGGACAAAGAGAGCAGTTCTTC.

This clonotype was counted ten times or more. J is TRBJ2-2 and V is TRBV7-2, with D hard to call. Per germline, CDR1 SGHTA and CDR2 FQGNSA. The V gene lost 3 bases and the J gene lost 1 base, with 9 bases spanning the gap. CDR3 length: 15 residues. The CDR3 DNA reads as TGTGCCAGCAGCTTTGGGCAGAAGAACACCGGGGAGCTGTTTTTT. Translating it yields CASSFGQKNTGELFF.

This clonotype has a count of ten or more. This rearrangement joins TRBV6-2 or TRBV6-3 to TRBJ2-7; D may be TRBD2 (5 bases). This CDR3 has 15 amino acids. Per germline, CDR1 MNHEY and CDR2 SVGEGT. Trimming pared 5 bases from V and 3 bases from J, leaving 17 bases between. CDR3 DNA sequence: TGTGCCAGCAGTCCGAGCGGTAGTAGAGACTACGAGCAGTACTTC. Residues: CASSPSGSRDYEQYF.

This clonotype was picked up many times. The chain couples TRBV19 to TRBJ1-1; TRBD1 matches 7 bases. Looked up from germline, CDR1 is LNHDA and CDR2 is SQIVND (reference sequence). This CDR3 is built from 13 residues. Trimming cost V 3 bases and J 7 bases; bases outside gene matches: 5. The CDR3 DNA follows: TGTGCCAGTAGTATCCGGACAGGATTTGAAGCTTTCTTT. It translates to CASSIRTGFEAFF.

In its sample, this clonotype is medium-sized. Germline and junction disagree at one end, which may indicate a read error. The chain couples TRBV7-2 to TRBJ1-2; TRBD1 aligns across 7 bases. The CDR3 loop spans 16 amino acids. Germline V lookup: CDR1 SGHTA, CDR2 FQGNSA. CDR3 coding DNA: TGTGCCAGCAACTTAGCGGAGGGGGCGAGTTGGTATGGCTACACCTTC. This codes for CASNLAEGASWYGYTF.

This clonotype has ten or more counts. The junction departs from the called germline gene at one end, perhaps through a read error. The rearrangement joins TRBV3-1 to TRBJ2-4, with 12 nucleotides matching TRBD1. Germline CDR1 and CDR2: LGHDT and YNNKEL (reference sequence). The CDR3 extends over 15 amino acids. The CDR3 nucleotides read TGTGCCAGCAGCCAAGATTTCGGGACAGGGGGCCCGGGGGACTTC. Protein: CASSQDFGTGGPGDF.

In this sample, this clonotype is medium-sized (0.01 to 0.1%). The chain has TRBV7-2 and TRBJ1-6; D gene uncertain. CDR1 and CDR2 (germline): SGHTA, FQGNSA. Trimming took off 6 bases at V and 14 bases at J, with 17 bases between the two ends. The CDR3 contains 13 residues. This chain's CDR3 is CASSFSELKALHF. CDR3 bases: TGTGCCAGCAGTTTCTCCGAGCTGAAAGCCCTCCACTTT.

The table lists this clonotype with many counts. The chain carries TRBV11-2 and TRBJ2-7; 8 bases align to TRBD2. Germline V gene data show CDR1 as SGHAT and CDR2 as FQNNGV. V was pared by 4 bases and J by 5 bases, with 7 bases of the junction left unmatched. The CDR3 has 14 amino acids. DNA of the CDR3: TGTGCCAGCAGCTGGGGACTAGGCCCCAACGAGCAGTACTTC. Its protein is CASSWGLGPNEQYF.

This clonotype was seen ten or more times. The V call is TRBV15, the J call TRBJ2-3; D gene unclear. The germline V and J ends were trimmed by 6 bases and 4 bases, with 11 bases remaining between them. The CDR3 sequence is 13 residues long. Germline lookup yields CDR1 LNHNV and CDR2 YYDKDF (reference sequence). CDR3 loop: CATSLRYADTQYF. CDR3 nucleotide sequence: TGTGCCACCAGTTTAAGATATGCAGATACGCAGTATTTT.

This clonotype has ten or more counts. V gene TRBV28 combines with J gene TRBJ1-2; TRBD1 might be the D (6 bases). Germline V gene lookup returns CDR1 MDHEN and CDR2 SYDVKM. The CDR3 totals 14 residues. Trimming cost V 5 bases and J 3 bases, with 13 bases left between them. CDR3 coding DNA: TGTGCCAGCAGTGGTGCAGGGGACTACTATGGCTACACCTTC. It is translated as CASSGAGDYYGYTF.

By its share, this clonotype is medium-sized. The chain uses TRBV28 and TRBJ1-6, with D possibly TRBD1 on 5 matching bases. Looked up from germline, CDR1 is MDHEN and CDR2 is SYDVKM. Trimming took 5 bases from V and 6 from J, leaving 11 bases between them. The CDR3 sequence is 14 residues long. The CDR3 DNA follows: TGTGCCAGCAGTCCCGGACACCTTAATTCACCCCTCCACTTT. As protein: CASSPGHLNSPLHF.

This clonotype rates as medium-sized. The chain has TRBV10-3 and TRBJ2-1; 7 bases fit TRBD1. Per the germline V gene, CDR1 is ENHRY and CDR2 is SYGVKD. The CDR3 runs 13 residues. V lost 6 bases and J lost 5; bases outside the gene matches: 4. Here the CDR3 DNA reads TGTGCCATCAGGACCGGGACAGACAATGAGCAGTTCTTC. Translation: CAIRTGTDNEQFF.

On this clonotype itself: It may be a read error: a sequence one base away is much more abundant. The chain recombines TRBV20-1 with TRBJ2-1, with TRBD2 matching over 10 bases. The germline gives CDR1 DFQATT, CDR2 SNEGSKA (reference sequence). The CDR3 totals 15 residues. CDR3: CSARALAGARNGQFF. The DNA of the CDR3 is TGCAGTGCCCGCGCCCTAGCGGGAGCACGCAATGGGCAGTTCTTC.

This clonotype came up many times. The rearrangement uses TRBV5-6 and TRBJ2-3; D is uncertain. This CDR3 has 16 amino acids. CDR1 SGHDT and CDR2 YYEEEE come from the germline V gene. Trimming removed 3 bases at V and 6 bases at J, with 20 bases between. CDR3 nucleotide sequence: TGTGCCAGCAGCTCCGATGTGGGCCCACGCCAGGATACGCAGTATTTT. This codes for CASSSDVGPRQDTQYF.

This clonotype has a count of ten or more. V is TRBV5-5 and J is TRBJ2-3; TRBD2 matches 16 bases. This CDR3 is 16 amino acids long. The germline V gene has CDR1 SGHKS and CDR2 YYEKEE (reference sequence). V dropped 4 bases and J dropped 6; count of bases not matched to a gene: 5. CDR3 bases: TGTGCCAGCAGCAGGGGACTAGCGGGAGGGGTGGATACGCAGTATTTT. It yields the protein CASSRGLAGGVDTQYF.

By sample share, this clonotype is medium-sized. The genes are TRBV18 and TRBJ2-5; D gene uncertain. The CDR3 covers 12 residues. Germline V CDR1 and CDR2: KGHSH, LQKENI. Trimming removed 3 bases from V and 1 base from J, with 3 bases in between. The CDR3: CASSPPQETQYF. Written as DNA, the CDR3 is TGTGCCAGCTCACCCCCCCAAGAGACCCAGTACTTC. Together with reference TRBV18 and TRBJ2-5, the CDR3 gives the full variable domain: NAGVMQNPRHLVRRRGQEARLRCSPMKGHSHVYWYRQLPEEGLKFMVYLQKENIIDESGMPKERFSAEFPKEGPSILRIQQVVRGDSAAYFCASSPPQETQYFGPGTRLLVL.

This clonotype was counted many times. The chain links TRBV27 to TRBJ2-7, with 12 positions matching TRBD1. V lost 7 bases to trimming and J lost 6 bases; unmatched junction nucleotides: 10. The germline V gene encodes CDR1 MNHEY and CDR2 SMNVEV (reference sequence). The CDR3 is made up of 15 amino acids. CDR3 coding DNA: TGTGCCAGCACTCAATGGGGACAGGGGGCCTCCGAGCAGTACTTC. As protein: CASTQWGQGASEQYF.

There are many counts of this clonotype. The rearrangement links TRBV7-2 to TRBJ1-2; TRBD1 matches at 9 bases. With V trimmed by 5 bases and J by 4 bases, 14 bases remained unmatched. CDR1 is SGHTA and CDR2 is FQGNSA in the germline V gene. The CDR3 extends over 17 amino acids. DNA of the CDR3: TGTGCCAGCAGCCCACCGGGACAGGGCTTGTTGGGCTATGGCTACACCTTC. Translated: CASSPPGQGLLGYGYTF.

This clonotype is deemed medium-sized (0.01 to 0.1%). The chain has TRBV6-5 and TRBJ2-7; D is possibly TRBD2 (6 bases). With 6 bases removed from V and 7 bases from J, the gap between germline ends came to 13 bases. The germline gives CDR1 MNHEY, CDR2 SVGAGI. This CDR3 region has 12 residues. CDR3 DNA sequence: TGTGCCAGCAGCCCCCGGAGGGGTGAGCAGTACTTC. This encodes CASSPRRGEQYF.